The entry below gives a single T cell receptor beta chain sequence along with its context. The sample comes from a study of blood T cell repertoires in COVID-19. For the study at large: Acute and convalescent COVID-19 specimens originated in the United States, Italy and Spain.

This CDR3 is built from 14 residues. CDR1 is ENHRY, CDR2 SYGVKD, per germline. V gave up 4 bases and J gave up 9 bases, with 19 bases separating them. Libraries were prepared by immunoSEQ multiplex PCR; TCRdb keeps only in-frame clonotypes and omits some of them. Found here are 150,000 or so clones, around 78% of them singletons; the top ten hold around 4.8%. Source material: peripheral blood. The TCR was taken from a woman older than 75 with active or convalescent COVID-19. The rearrangement uses TRBV10-3 and TRBJ2-7; D perhaps matches TRBD1 (6 bases). The CDR3 region has the DNA TGTGCCATCAGTGTGGGGGCCTCGGGTTCGGGGCAGTACTTC. This translates into CAISVGASGSGQYF.